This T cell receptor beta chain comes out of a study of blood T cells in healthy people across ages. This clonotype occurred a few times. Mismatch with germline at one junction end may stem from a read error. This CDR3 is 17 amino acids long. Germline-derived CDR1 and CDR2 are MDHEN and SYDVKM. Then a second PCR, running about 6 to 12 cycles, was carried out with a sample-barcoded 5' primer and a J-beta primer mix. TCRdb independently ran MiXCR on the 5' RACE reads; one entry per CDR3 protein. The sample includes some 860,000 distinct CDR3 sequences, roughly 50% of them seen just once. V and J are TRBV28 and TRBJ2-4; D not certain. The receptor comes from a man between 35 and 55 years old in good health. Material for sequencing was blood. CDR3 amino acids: CVSSSMIWGLAKNIQYF. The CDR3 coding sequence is TGTGTCAGCAGTTCCATGATTTGGGGTCTAGCCAAAAACATTCAGTACTTC.